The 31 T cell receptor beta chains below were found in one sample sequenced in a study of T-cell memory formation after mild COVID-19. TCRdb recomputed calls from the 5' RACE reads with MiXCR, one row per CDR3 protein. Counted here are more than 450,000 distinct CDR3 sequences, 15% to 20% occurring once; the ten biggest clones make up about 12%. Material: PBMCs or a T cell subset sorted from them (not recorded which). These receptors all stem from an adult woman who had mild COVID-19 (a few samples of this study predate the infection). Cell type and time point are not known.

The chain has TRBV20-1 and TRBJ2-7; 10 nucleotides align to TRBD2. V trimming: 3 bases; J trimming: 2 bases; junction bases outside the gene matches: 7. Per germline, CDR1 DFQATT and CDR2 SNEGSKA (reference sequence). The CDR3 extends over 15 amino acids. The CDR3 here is CSARPGLATAYEQYF. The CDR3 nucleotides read TGCAGTGCTAGGCCGGGACTAGCGACGGCCTACGAGCAGTACTTC.

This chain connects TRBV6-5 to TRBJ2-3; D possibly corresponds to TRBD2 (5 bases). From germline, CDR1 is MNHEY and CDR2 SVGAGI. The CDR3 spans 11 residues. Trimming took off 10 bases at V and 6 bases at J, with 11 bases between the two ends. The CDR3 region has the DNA TGTGCCACCATGAGGGCGGATACGCAGTATTTT. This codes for CATMRADTQYF.

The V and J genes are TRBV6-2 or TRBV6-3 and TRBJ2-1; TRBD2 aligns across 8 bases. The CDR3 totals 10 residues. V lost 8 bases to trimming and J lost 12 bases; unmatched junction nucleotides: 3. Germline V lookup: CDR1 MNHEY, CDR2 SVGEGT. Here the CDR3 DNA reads TGTGCCAGCTCGGGAGGGAGGCAGTTCTTC. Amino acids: CASSGGRQFF.

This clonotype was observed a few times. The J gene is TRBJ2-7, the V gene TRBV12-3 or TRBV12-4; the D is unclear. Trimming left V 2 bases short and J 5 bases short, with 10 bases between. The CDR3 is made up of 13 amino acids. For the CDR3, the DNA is TGTGCCAGCAGTTTATGGGGTGCGGACGAGCAGTACTTC. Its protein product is CASSLWGADEQYF.

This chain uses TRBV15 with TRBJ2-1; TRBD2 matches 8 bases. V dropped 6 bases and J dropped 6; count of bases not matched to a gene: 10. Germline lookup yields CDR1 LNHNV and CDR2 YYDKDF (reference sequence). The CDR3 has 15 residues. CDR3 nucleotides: TGTGCCACCAGACTAGCGGTGGGTGTAGGCAATGAGCAGTTCTTC. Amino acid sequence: CATRLAVGVGNEQFF.

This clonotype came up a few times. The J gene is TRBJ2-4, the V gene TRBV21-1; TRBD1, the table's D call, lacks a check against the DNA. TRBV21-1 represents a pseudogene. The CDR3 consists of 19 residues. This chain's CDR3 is CASSKDPRMDRLAKNIQYF. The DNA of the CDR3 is TGTGCCAGCAGCAAGGATCCCCGAATGGACAGGCTAGCCAAAAACATTCAGTACTTC.

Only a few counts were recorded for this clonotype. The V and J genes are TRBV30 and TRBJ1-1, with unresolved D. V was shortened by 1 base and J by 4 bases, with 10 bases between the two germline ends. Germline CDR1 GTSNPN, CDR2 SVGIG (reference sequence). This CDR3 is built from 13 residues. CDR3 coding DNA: TGTGCCTGGAGTGGGAAAGGTGCCACTGAAGCTTTCTTT. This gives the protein CAWSGKGATEAFF. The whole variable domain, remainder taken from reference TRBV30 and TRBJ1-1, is SQTIHQWPATLVQPVGSPLSLECTVEGTSNPNLYWYRQAAGRGLQLLFYSVGIGQISSEVPQNLSASRPQDRQFILSSKKLLLSDSGFYLCAWSGKGATEAFFGQGTRLTVV.

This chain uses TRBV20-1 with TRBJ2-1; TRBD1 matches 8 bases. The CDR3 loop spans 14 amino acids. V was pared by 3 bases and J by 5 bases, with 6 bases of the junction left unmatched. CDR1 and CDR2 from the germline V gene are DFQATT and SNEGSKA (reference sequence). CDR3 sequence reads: CSASFQGAHNEQFF. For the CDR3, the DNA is TGCAGTGCTAGTTTTCAGGGGGCACACAATGAGCAGTTCTTC.

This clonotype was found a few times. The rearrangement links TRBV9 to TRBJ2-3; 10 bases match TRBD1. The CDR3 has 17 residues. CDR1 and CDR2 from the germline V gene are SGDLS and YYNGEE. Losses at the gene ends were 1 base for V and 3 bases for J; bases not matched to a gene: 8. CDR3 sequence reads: CASSVPGTGEWTDTQYF. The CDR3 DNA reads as TGTGCCAGCAGCGTACCCGGGACAGGGGAATGGACAGATACGCAGTATTTT.

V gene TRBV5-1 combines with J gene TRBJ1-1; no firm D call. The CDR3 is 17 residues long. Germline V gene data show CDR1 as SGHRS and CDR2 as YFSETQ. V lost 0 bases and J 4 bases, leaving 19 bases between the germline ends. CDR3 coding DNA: TGCGCCAGCAGCTTGGATTCACTCCGCATGAGGGCCACTGAAGCTTTCTTT. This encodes CASSLDSLRMRATEAFF.

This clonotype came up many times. The CDR3 reads CASSVNGTQHF. The CDR3 bases are TGTGCCAGCAGTGTTAATGGGACCCAGCATTTT. The chain recombines TRBV25-1 with TRBJ1-5; D call uncertain. Germline-derived CDR1 and CDR2 are MGHDK and SYGVNS. Trimming removed 4 bases at V and 11 bases at J, with 9 bases between. The CDR3 runs 11 residues.

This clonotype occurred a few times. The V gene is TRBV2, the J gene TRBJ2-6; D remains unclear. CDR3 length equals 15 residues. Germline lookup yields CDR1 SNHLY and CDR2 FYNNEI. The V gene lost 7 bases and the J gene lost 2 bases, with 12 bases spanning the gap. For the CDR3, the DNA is TGTGCCAGCATAGAAGTTAGTGCTGGGGCCAACGTCCTGACTTTC. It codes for CASIEVSAGANVLTF.

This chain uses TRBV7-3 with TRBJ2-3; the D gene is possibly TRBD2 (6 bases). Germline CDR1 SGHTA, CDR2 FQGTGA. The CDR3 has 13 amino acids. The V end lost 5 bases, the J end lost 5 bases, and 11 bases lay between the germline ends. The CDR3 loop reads CASSAPGLDTQYF. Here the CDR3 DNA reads TGTGCCAGCAGCGCACCGGGACTAGATACGCAGTATTTT.

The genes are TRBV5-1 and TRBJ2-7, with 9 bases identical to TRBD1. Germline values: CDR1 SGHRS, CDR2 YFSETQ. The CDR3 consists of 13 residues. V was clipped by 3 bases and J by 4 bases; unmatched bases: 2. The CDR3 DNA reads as TGCGCCAGCAGCTACGGGACAGGGTACGAGCAGTACTTC. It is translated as CASSYGTGYEQYF.

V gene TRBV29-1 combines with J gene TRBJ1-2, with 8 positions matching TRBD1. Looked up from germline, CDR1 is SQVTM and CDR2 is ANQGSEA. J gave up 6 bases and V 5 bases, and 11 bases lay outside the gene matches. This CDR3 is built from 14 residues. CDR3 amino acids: CSVTPQGAWDGYTF. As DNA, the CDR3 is TGCAGCGTTACGCCCCAGGGGGCATGGGATGGCTACACCTTC.

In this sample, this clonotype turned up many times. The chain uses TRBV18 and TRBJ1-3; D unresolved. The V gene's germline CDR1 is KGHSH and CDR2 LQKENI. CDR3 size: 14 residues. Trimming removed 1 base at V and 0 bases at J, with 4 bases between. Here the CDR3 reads CASSPQGSGNTIYF. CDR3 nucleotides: TGTGCCAGCTCACCACAGGGCTCTGGAAACACCATATATTTT.

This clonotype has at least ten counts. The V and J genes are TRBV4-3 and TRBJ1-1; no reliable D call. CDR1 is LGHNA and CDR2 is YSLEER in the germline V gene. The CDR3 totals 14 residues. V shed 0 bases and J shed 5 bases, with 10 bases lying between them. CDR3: CASSQDVWVTEAFF. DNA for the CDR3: TGCGCCAGCAGCCAAGATGTTTGGGTTACTGAAGCTTTCTTT.

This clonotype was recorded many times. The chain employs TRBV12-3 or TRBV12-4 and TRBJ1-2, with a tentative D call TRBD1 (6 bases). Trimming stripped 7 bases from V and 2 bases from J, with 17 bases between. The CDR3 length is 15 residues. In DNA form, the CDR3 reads TGTGCCAGCACCTCCCTTGGGGGGGCGAACTATGGCTACACCTTC. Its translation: CASTSLGGANYGYTF.

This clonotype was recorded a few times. The CDR3: CASSSRTYNEQFF. The CDR3 DNA follows: TGTGCCAGCAGCTCTAGGACCTACAATGAGCAGTTCTTC. V gene TRBV7-2 combines with J gene TRBJ2-1, with unresolved D. Trimming took 4 bases from V and 2 from J, leaving 6 bases between them. The CDR3 contains 13 residues. Germline V gene lookup returns CDR1 SGHTA and CDR2 FQGNSA.

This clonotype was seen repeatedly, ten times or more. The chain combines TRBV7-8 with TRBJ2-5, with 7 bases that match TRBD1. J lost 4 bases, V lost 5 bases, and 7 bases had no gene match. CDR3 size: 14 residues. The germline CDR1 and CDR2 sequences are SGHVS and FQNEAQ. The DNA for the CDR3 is TGTGCCAGCAGCGTACGACAGGGAGTAGAGACCCAGTACTTC. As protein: CASSVRQGVETQYF.

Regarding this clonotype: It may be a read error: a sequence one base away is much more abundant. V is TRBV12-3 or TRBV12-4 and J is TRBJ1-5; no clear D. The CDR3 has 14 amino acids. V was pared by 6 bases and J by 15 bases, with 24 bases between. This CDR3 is CASRLTEGRDPGHF. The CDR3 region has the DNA TGTGCCAGCAGATTAACGGAGGGCCGGGATCCAGGGCATTTT.

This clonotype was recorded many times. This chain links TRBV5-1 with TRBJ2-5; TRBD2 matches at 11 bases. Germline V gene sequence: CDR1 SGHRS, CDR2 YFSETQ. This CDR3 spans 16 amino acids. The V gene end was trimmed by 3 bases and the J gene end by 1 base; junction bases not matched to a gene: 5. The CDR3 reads CASSSTGLAAQETQYF. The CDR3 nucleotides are TGCGCCAGCAGCTCCACGGGACTAGCGGCCCAAGAGACCCAGTACTTC.

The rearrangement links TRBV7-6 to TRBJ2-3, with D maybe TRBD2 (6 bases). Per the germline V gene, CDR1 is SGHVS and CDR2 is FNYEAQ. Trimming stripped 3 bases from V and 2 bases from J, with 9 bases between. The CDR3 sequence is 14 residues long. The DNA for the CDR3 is TGTGCCAGCAGCTTGCGGGGCTACACAGATACGCAGTATTTT. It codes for CASSLRGYTDTQYF.

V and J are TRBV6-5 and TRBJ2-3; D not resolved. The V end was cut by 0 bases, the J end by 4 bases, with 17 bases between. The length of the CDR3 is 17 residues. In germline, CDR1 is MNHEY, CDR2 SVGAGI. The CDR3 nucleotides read TGTGCCAGCAGTTACTCGATAACAACTATTACAGCAGATACGCAGTATTTT. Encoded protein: CASSYSITTITADTQYF.

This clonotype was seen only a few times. The CDR3 is CASSLGVGRETQYF. CDR3 coding DNA: TGTGCCAGCAGCTTAGGTGTGGGGAGAGAGACCCAGTACTTC. The chain carries TRBV7-2 and TRBJ2-5; perhaps TRBD2 as D (5 bases). Between the trimmed V and J ends, which lost 1 base and 4 bases, there was a span of 10 bases. The CDR3 loop spans 14 amino acids. In germline, CDR1 is SGHTA, CDR2 FQGNSA.

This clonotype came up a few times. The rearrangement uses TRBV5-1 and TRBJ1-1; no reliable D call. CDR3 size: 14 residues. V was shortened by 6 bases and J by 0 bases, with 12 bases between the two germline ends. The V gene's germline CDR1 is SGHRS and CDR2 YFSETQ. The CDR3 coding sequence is TGCGCCAGCAACTGGGTCGTTATGAACACTGAAGCTTTCTTT. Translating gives CASNWVVMNTEAFF.

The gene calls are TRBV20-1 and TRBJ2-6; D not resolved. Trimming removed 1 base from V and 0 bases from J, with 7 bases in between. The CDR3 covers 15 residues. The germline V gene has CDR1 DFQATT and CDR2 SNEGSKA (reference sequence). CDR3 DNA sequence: TGCAGTGCTAGAGGGCGGATCTCTGGGGCCAACGTCCTGACTTTC. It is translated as CSARGRISGANVLTF.

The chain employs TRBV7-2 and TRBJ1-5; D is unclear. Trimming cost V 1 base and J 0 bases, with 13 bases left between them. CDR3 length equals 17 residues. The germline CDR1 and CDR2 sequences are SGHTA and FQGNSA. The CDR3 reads CASSLGGGAYSNQPQHF. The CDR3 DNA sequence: TGTGCCAGCAGCTTAGGAGGTGGAGCTTATAGCAATCAGCCCCAGCATTTT.

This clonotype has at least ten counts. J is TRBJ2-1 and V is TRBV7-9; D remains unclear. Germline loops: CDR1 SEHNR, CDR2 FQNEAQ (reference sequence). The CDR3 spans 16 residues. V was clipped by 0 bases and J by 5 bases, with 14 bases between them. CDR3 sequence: CASSLAGTKIHNEQFF. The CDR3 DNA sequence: TGTGCCAGCAGCTTAGCGGGCACAAAGATCCACAATGAGCAGTTCTTC.

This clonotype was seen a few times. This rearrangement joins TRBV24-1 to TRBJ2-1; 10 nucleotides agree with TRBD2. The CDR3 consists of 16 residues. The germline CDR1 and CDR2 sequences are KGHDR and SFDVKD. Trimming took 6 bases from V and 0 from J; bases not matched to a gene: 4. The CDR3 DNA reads TGTGCCACCAGTTGGACTAGCGGTAGCTCCTACAATGAGCAGTTCTTC. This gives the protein CATSWTSGSSYNEQFF.

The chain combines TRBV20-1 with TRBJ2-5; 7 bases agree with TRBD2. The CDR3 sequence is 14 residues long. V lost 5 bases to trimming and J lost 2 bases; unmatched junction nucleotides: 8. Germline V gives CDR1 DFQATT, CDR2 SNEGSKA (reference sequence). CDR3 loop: CSAARGGAQETQYF. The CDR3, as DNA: TGCAGTGCTGCTCGGGGAGGGGCTCAAGAGACCCAGTACTTC.